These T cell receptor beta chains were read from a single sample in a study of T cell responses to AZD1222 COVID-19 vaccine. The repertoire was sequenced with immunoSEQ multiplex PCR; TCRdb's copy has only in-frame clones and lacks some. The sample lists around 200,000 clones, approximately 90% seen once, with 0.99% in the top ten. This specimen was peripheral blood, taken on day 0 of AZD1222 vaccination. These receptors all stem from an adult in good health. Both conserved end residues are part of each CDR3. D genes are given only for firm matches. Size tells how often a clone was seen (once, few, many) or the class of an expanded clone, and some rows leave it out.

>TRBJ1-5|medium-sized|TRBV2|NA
TGTGCCAGCAGTGTGCGCGTTAGCAATCAGCCCCAGCATTTT
CASSVRVSNQPQHF
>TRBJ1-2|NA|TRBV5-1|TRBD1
TGCGCCAGCAGTTACCAGGGGGACAGGATACCGATGACCTTC
CASSYQGDRIPMTF
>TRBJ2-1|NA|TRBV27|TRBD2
TGTGCCAGCAGTTTGGGGGGACTAGCTGGTCTGTTCTTC
CASSLGGLAGLFF
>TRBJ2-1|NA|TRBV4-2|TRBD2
TGTGCCAGCAGCCAAACACTAGCGGGAGCCTACCACTCCTACAATGAGCAGTTCTTC
CASSQTLAGAYHSYNEQFF
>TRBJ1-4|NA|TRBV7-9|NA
TGTGCCAGCAGCGGGGTAGAAAAACTGTTTTTT
CASSGVEKLFF
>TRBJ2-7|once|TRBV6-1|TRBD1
TGTGCCAGCAGTGACGGACAGGCCGCCACCTACGAGCAGTACTTC
CASSDGQAATYEQYF
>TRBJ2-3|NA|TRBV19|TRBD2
TGTGCCAGTAAGGGACTATCCGTGTCCACAGATACGCAGTATTTT
CASKGLSVSTDTQYF
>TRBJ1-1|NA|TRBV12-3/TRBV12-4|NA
TGTGCCATTCACGCCGGGGGCACTGAAGCTTTCTTT
CAIHAGGTEAFF
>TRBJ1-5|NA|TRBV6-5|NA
TGTGCCAGCAGGAGAGGAACAGATCAGCCCCAGCATTTT
CASRRGTDQPQHF
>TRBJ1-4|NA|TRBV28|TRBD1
TGTGCCAGCAGTAAACAGGGGAGGAACGAAAAACTGTTTTTT
CASSKQGRNEKLFF
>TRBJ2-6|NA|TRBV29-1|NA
TGCAGCGTTGCGTTGGGAGTTTTGAGCTCTGGGGCCAACGTCCTGACTTTC
CSVALGVLSSGANVLTF
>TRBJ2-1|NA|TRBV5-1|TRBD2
TGCGCCAGCAGCACCACTAGCGGGGTCTACAATGAGCAGTTCTTC
CASSTTSGVYNEQFF
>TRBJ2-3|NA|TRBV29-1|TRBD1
TGCAGCGTGTGGCCGCAGGCAGGGGGCATTGGTACGCAGTATTTT
CSVWPQAGGIGTQYF
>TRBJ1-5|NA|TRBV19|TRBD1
TGTGCCAGTAGTATCGGCGACAGGGTAGAGGGTCAGCCCCAGCATTTT
CASSIGDRVEGQPQHF
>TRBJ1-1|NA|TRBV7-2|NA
TGTGCCAGCAGCCAGCCGGCTCTTGGGAACACTGAAGCTTTCTTT
CASSQPALGNTEAFF
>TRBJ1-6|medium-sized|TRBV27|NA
TGTGCCAGCAGCATAATCAGGGACTCACCCCTCCACTTT
CASSIIRDSPLHF
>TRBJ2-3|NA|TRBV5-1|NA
TGCGCCAGCAGCGCGCGTGCTACAGGAATCACAGATACGCAGTATTTT
CASSARATGITDTQYF
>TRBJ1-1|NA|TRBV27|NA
TGTGCCAGCAGTTTATTGCGACAGGAGAACACTGAAGCTTTCTTT
CASSLLRQENTEAFF
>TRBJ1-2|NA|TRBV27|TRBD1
TGTGCCAGCAGTACAGGGGGCTATGGCTACACCTTC
CASSTGGYGYTF
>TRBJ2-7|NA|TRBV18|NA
TGTGCCAGCTCAGCCGCCACCAACTACGAGCAGTACTTC
CASSAATNYEQYF
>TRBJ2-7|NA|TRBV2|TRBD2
TGTGCCAGCAGCCCGAGACCGGGACTAGCGGACAGTTACTACGAGCAGTACTTC
CASSPRPGLADSYYEQYF
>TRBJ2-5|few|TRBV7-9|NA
TGTGCCAGCAGCCAAGCGGGGACAGTCCAAGAGACCCAGTACTTC
CASSQAGTVQETQYF
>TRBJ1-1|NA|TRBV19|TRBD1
TGTGCCAGTAGTCCGGGGACAGTGAACACTGAAGCTTTCTTT
CASSPGTVNTEAFF
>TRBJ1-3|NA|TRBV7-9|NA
TGTGCCAGCGGTTCAGGCCTCTCTGGAAACACCATATATTTT
CASGSGLSGNTIYF
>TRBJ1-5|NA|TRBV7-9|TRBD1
TGTGCCAGCAGCTTCGGCAGGGGGCTTCAGCCCCAGCATTTT
CASSFGRGLQPQHF
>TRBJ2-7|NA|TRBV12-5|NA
TGTGCTAGTGGTACCGACAGCCGCAGGTACTACGAGCAGTACTTC
CASGTDSRRYYEQYF
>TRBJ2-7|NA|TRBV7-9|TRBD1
TGTGCCAGCAGCAACGACAGGGTGGGGGAGCAGTACTTC
CASSNDRVGEQYF
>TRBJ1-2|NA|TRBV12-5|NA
TGTGCTAGTGGTTTCCCCCCGACAGACTCGCTAATAAAGTACACCTTC
CASGFPPTDSLIKYTF
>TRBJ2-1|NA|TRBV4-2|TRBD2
TGTGCCAGCAGCCAAGAGGGCGGGAGCGATTACAATGAGCAGTTCTTC
CASSQEGGSDYNEQFF
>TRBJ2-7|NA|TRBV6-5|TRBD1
TGTGCCAGCAGACCGGGGACAGTACTTTCCTACGAGCAGTACTTC
CASRPGTVLSYEQYF
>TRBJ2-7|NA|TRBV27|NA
TGTGCCAGCAGTTTACGATCCGACAAGTTCAGGGGTGGGCTATACGAGCAGTACTTC
CASSLRSDKFRGGLYEQYF
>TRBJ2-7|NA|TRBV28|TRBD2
TGTGCCAGCAGCCTCTTTTCCTCTTGGGTAGCGGGAGTTTTTCGTCCTTACGAGCAGTACTTC
CASSLFSSWVAGVFRPYEQYF
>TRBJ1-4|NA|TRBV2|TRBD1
TGTGCCAGCAGGGATTGGACAGGAGCAAATGAAAAACTGTTTTTT
CASRDWTGANEKLFF
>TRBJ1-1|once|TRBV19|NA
TGTGCCAGTATCGATTGGGGCAGGGGAACTACTGAAGCTTTCTTT
CASIDWGRGTTEAFF
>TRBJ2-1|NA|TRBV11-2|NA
TGTGCCAGCAGCTCAGCCCCCCTCGTCCGGGAGAGGGCGTTCTTC
CASSSAPLVRERAFF
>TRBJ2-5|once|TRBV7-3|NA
TGTGCCAGCAGCGCAGGGGCTTCGGTAAGGGGCGAGACCCAGTACTTC
CASSAGASVRGETQYF
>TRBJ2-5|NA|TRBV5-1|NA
TGCGCCAGCAGCTTACATACAGGGCTGGGTGGAGAGACCCAGTACTTC
CASSLHTGLGGETQYF
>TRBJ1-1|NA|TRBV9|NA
TGTGCCAGCAGCGTAGCAGGGTTCTCAACTGAAGCTTTCTTT
CASSVAGFSTEAFF
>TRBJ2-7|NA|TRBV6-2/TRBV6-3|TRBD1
TGTGCCAGCACCCCCCTGGGGACAGGGGCCTACGAGCAGTACTTC
CASTPLGTGAYEQYF
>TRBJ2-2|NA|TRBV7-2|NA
TGTGCCAGCAGCCAGGGACAAAACACCGGGGAGCTGTTTTTT
CASSQGQNTGELFF
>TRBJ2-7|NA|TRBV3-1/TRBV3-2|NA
TGTGCCAGCAGCTCACAGATCTCCTACGAGCAGTACTTC
CASSSQISYEQYF
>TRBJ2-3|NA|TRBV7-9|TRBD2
TGTGCCAGCAGCTTGTGGACTAGCTCCACAGATACGCAGTATTTT
CASSLWTSSTDTQYF